What follows is one TCR beta chain and its context. TCRdb ran MiXCR on the 5' RACE reads and lists one entry per CDR3 protein. Of approximately 440,000 distinct CDR3 sequences listed, approximately 20% are singletons. These data come from a study of T-cell memory formation after mild COVID-19. The CDR3 has 14 amino acids. Germline V gene lookup returns CDR1 SGHRS and CDR2 YFSETQ. The V and J ends lost 2 bases and 7 bases, in that order; junction bases with no gene match: 8. The chain combines TRBV5-1 with TRBJ1-2; 7 bases fit TRBD1. This TCR came from an adult woman who had mild COVID-19 (a few samples of this study predate the infection). Cell type and time point are not known. The source material was PBMCs or a T cell subset sorted from them (not recorded which). In DNA, the CDR3 is TGCGCCAGCAGCTTAAGGGGGCGAGATGGTGGCTACACCTTC. This codes for CASSLRGRDGGYTF.